A single sample gave rise to the 27 T cell receptor beta chains below, sequenced in a study of monozygotic twins with inflammatory bowel disease. From the 5' RACE reads, TCRdb lists one entry per CDR3 protein and no DNA. The sample data list 350,000 to 550,000 distinct CDR3 sequences. Sequenced sample: blood. The receptor source for this set is a human donor with ulcerative colitis or Crohn's disease, or a healthy co-twin of an affected twin (not recorded which).

V is TRBV12-3 or TRBV12-4 and J is TRBJ1-2. The CDR3 sequence is 11 residues long. This CDR3 reads CASSFGYGYTF.

This chain joins TRBV6-1 and TRBJ2-7; TCRdb's D gene call, TRBD1, goes unchecked for lack of DNA. CDR1 MNHNS and CDR2 SASEGT come from the germline V gene. The CDR3 runs to 14 residues. CDR3 amino acids: CASRRAGQGYEQYF.

The chain couples TRBV7-2 to TRBJ2-1; TCRdb outputs TRBD2, but without DNA this stays unchecked. Per germline, CDR1 SGHTA and CDR2 FQGNSA. The CDR3 is made up of 16 amino acids. CDR3 residues: CASSWTSSGGASEQFF.

V usage is TRBV6-5 and J usage is TRBJ2-3. CDR3 length: 14 amino acids. Per germline, CDR1 MNHEY and CDR2 SVGAGI. Here the CDR3 reads CASSYTQGADTQYF.

J is TRBJ1-2 and V is TRBV6-1. Germline lookup yields CDR1 MNHNS and CDR2 SASEGT. There are 11 residues in the CDR3. CDR3 amino acids: CAFLGNEGYTF.

J is TRBJ2-5 and V is TRBV12-3 or TRBV12-4; TCRdb's assignment of TRBD2 cannot be checked, as there is no DNA. The CDR3 totals 12 residues. Here the CDR3 reads CASTRGGETQYF.

The V and J genes are TRBV6-5 and TRBJ2-1; TCRdb's assignment of TRBD1 cannot be checked, as there is no DNA. Germline V gene lookup returns CDR1 MNHEY and CDR2 SVGAGI. The CDR3 length is 15 residues. CDR3 loop: CASSYSGQGPNEQFF.

The chain recombines TRBV25-1 with TRBJ2-1; there is no DNA to check the TCRdb D call of TRBD1. This CDR3 region has 13 residues. Germline values: CDR1 MGHDK, CDR2 SYGVNS. This chain's CDR3 is CTSSSEKGQGVYF. The variable domain in full, with the rest retrieved from reference TRBV25-1 and TRBJ2-1, is EADIYQTPRYLVIGTGKKITLECSQTMGHDKMYWYQQDPGMELHLIHYSYGVNSTEKGDLSSESTVSRIRTEHFPLTLESARPSHTSQYLCTSSSEKGQGVYFGPGTRLTVL.

The gene calls are TRBV20-1 and TRBJ2-1; no DNA is available, so the TRBD2 call from TCRdb remains unchecked. This CDR3 region has 14 residues. The germline V gene encodes CDR1 DFQATT and CDR2 SNEGSKA (reference sequence). The CDR3 spells CSARDQSRGFEQFF.

This chain links TRBV6-1 with TRBJ1-6. CDR1 MNHNS and CDR2 SASEGT come from the germline V gene. The CDR3 runs to 14 residues. The CDR3 spells CAARAESYNSPLHF.

The chain is built from TRBV29-1 and TRBJ2-1; TCRdb picks TRBD2, but there is no DNA to check that call. Germline lookup yields CDR1 SQVTM and CDR2 ANQGSEA. The CDR3 contains 13 residues. The CDR3 protein is CSAGGLAGHEQFF.

CDR3 sequence reads: CASSPFAGGNNEQFF. The chain carries TRBV5-1 and TRBJ2-1; checking the TCRdb D call of TRBD2 is not possible without DNA. CDR3 length: 15 residues. Germline V lookup: CDR1 SGHRS, CDR2 YFSETQ.

This chain connects TRBV29-1 to TRBJ2-3; no DNA is available, so the TRBD1 call from TCRdb remains unchecked. This CDR3 region has 15 residues. The germline CDR1 and CDR2 sequences are SQVTM and ANQGSEA. The CDR3 here is CSVEHRGRSTDTQYF.

The chain combines TRBV6-1 with TRBJ1-5; TCRdb selects TRBD1, and the lack of DNA leaves this call unchecked. This CDR3 has 14 residues. CDR1 MNHNS and CDR2 SASEGT come from the germline V gene. This CDR3 is CASREGRENQPQHF.

The genes are TRBV20-1 and TRBJ1-4; the TRBD1 assignment by TCRdb is unverifiable without DNA. This CDR3 is 13 amino acids long. Per the germline V gene, CDR1 is DFQATT and CDR2 is SNEGSKA (reference sequence). The chain's CDR3 is CSAPRQAGEKLFF.

The chain carries TRBV28 and TRBJ2-7; absent DNA, TCRdb's TRBD2 call cannot be checked. Per the germline V gene, CDR1 is MDHEN and CDR2 is SYDVKM. This CDR3 region has 15 residues. The CDR3: CASSFSSGSPYEQYF.

The rearrangement uses TRBV2 and TRBJ2-1. Per the germline V gene, CDR1 is SNHLY and CDR2 is FYNNEI. The CDR3 totals 16 residues. The CDR3 region is CASSGSASDLYNEQFF.

The chain employs TRBV20-1 and TRBJ2-1; TCRdb proposes TRBD1, but this gene call is untestable without DNA. The germline gives CDR1 DFQATT, CDR2 SNEGSKA (reference sequence). The CDR3 is 15 amino acids. The CDR3 is CSAPLGGSSYNEQFF.

V usage is TRBV10-3 and J usage is TRBJ2-7; TCRdb reports TRBD1, a call that lacks DNA to check it against. This CDR3 spans 14 amino acids. Per the germline V gene, CDR1 is ENHRY and CDR2 is SYGVKD. CDR3 residues: CAISGTGSYYEQYF.

The chain couples TRBV12-3 or TRBV12-4 to TRBJ2-5; TCRdb gives TRBD2 as the D gene, but with no DNA this cannot be confirmed. CDR3 size: 14 residues. The CDR3 loop reads CASSQGLSQETQYF.

V usage is TRBV20-1 and J usage is TRBJ2-1; the D call from TCRdb, TRBD2, cannot be confirmed without DNA. From germline, CDR1 is DFQATT and CDR2 SNEGSKA (reference sequence). CDR3 size: 18 residues. CDR3 loop: CSARGRSGHLSSYNEQFF.

This chain links TRBV28 with TRBJ2-3; without DNA, the TCRdb call of TRBD1 cannot be checked. This CDR3 is 14 amino acids long. CDR1 is MDHEN, CDR2 SYDVKM, per germline. CDR3: CASNRDRGIDTQYF.

This rearrangement joins TRBV7-2 to TRBJ2-5; with no DNA, the TCRdb D assignment of TRBD1 cannot be verified. CDR1 is SGHTA and CDR2 is FQGNSA in the germline V gene. The CDR3 sequence is 16 residues long. The chain's CDR3 is CASSRNRDMKQETQYF.

The rearrangement uses TRBV20-1 and TRBJ2-1; the D call of TRBD1 rests on TCRdb alone, since no DNA is present to check it. The germline V gene encodes CDR1 DFQATT and CDR2 SNEGSKA (reference sequence). This CDR3 contains 13 residues. The CDR3 sequence: CSPQGQGHNEQFF.

This rearrangement joins TRBV5-6 to TRBJ1-1; with no DNA, the TCRdb D assignment of TRBD1 cannot be verified. The CDR3 consists of 15 residues. CDR1 is SGHDT and CDR2 is YYEEEE in the germline V gene. This chain's CDR3 is CASSYLGRVGTEAFF.

The chain is built from TRBV5-1 and TRBJ2-7. The CDR3 sequence is 12 residues long. From germline, CDR1 is SGHRS and CDR2 YFSETQ. CDR3 sequence reads: CASSLPSDEQYF.

This chain joins TRBV28 and TRBJ2-1. Germline CDR1 and CDR2: MDHEN and SYDVKM. The CDR3 length is 13 residues. Here the CDR3 reads CASRISSYNEQFF.